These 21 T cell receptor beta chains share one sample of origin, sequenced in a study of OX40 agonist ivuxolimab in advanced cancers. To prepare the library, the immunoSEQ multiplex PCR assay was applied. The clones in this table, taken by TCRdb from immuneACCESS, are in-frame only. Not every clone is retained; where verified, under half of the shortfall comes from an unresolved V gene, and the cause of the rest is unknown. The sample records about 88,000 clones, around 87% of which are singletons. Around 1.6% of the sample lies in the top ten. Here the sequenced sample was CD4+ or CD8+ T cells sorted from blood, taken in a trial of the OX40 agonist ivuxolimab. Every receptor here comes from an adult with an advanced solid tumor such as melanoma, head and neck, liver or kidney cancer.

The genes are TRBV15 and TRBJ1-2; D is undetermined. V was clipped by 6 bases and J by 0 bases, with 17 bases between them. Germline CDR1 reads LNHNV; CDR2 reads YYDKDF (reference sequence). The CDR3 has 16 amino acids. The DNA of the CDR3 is TGTGCCACCAGTCCTAGATCGGGCTTCGCTAACTATGGCTACACCTTC. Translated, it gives CATSPRSGFANYGYTF.

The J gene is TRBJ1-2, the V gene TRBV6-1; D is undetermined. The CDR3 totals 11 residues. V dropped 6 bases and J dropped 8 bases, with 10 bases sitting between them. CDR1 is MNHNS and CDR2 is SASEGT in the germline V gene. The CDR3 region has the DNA TGTGCCAGCAGGTCCCTTTGGGGCTACACCTTC. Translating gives CASRSLWGYTF.

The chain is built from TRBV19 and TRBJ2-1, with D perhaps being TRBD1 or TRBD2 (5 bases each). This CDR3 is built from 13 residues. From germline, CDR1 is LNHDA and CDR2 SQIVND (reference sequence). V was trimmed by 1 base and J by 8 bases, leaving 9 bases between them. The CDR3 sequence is CASSIAGHDEQFF. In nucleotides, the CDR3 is TGTGCCAGTAGTATAGCGGGGCATGATGAGCAGTTCTTC.

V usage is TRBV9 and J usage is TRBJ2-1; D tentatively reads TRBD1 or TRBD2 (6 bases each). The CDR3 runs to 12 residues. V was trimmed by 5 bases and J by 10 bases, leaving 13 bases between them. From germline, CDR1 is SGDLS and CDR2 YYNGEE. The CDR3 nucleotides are TGTGCCAGCAGTGGGGGGCAATGGGAGCAGTTCTTC. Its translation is CASSGGQWEQFF.

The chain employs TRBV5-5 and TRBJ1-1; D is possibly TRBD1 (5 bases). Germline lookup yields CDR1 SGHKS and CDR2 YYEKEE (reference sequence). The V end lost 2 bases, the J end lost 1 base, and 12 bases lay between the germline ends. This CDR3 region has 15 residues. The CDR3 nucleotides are TGTGCCAGCAGCTTATCCAACCAGGGGAACACTGAAGCTTTCTTT. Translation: CASSLSNQGNTEAFF.

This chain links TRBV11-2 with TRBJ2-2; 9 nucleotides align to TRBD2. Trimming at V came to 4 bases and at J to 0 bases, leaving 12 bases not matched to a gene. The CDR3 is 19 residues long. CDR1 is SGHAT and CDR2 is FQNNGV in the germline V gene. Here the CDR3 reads CASSSPGSAGGSNTGELFF. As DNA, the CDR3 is TGTGCCAGCAGCTCCCCCGGTTCAGCGGGGGGCTCGAACACCGGGGAGCTGTTTTTT. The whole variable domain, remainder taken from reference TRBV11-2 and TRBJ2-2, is EAGVAQSPRYKIIEKRQSVAFWCNPISGHATLYWYQQILGQGPKLLIQFQNNGVVDDSQLPKDRFSAERLKGVDSTLKIQPAKLEDSAVYLCASSSPGSAGGSNTGELFFGEGSRLTVL.

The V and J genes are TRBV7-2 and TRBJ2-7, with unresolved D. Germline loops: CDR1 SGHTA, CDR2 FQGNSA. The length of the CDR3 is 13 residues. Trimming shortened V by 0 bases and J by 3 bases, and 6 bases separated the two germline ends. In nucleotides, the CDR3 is TGTGCCAGCAGCTTAGCGAGGCGCTACGAGCAGTACTTC. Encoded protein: CASSLARRYEQYF.

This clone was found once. In nucleotides, the CDR3 is TGTGCCAGCAGCGCCAAATCGATTCAGGGCTATGGCTACACCTTC. Its translation: CASSAKSIQGYGYTF. V gene TRBV5-6 combines with J gene TRBJ1-2, with D possibly matching TRBD1 (5 bases). The germline V gene encodes CDR1 SGHDT and CDR2 YYEEEE. The CDR3 is 15 residues long. V was shortened by 4 bases and J by 4 bases, with 17 bases between the two germline ends.

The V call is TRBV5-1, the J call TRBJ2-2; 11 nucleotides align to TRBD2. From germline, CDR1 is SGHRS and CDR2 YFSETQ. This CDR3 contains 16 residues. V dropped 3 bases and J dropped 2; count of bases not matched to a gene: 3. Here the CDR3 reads CASSSTSGSNTGELFF. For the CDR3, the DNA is TGCGCCAGCAGCTCCACTAGCGGGAGTAACACCGGGGAGCTGTTTTTT.

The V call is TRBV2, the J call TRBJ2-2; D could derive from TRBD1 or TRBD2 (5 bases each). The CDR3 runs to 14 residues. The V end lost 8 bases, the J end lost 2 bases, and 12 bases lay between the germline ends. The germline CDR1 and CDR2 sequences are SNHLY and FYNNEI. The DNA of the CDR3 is TGTGCCAGCTCCCGGGACGACAACACCGGGGAGCTGTTTTTT. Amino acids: CASSRDDNTGELFF.

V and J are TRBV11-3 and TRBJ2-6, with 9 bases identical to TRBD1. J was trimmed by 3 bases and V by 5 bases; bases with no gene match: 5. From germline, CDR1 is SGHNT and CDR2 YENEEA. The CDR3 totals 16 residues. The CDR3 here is CASSPQGAGGANVLTF. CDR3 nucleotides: TGTGCCAGCAGCCCACAGGGGGCCGGTGGGGCCAACGTCCTGACTTTC.

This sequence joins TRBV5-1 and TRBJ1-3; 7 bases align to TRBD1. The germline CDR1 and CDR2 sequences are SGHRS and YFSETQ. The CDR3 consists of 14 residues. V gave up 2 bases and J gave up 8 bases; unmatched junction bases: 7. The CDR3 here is CASSFGDRVDTIYF. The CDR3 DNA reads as TGCGCCAGCAGCTTCGGTGACAGGGTAGACACCATATATTTT.

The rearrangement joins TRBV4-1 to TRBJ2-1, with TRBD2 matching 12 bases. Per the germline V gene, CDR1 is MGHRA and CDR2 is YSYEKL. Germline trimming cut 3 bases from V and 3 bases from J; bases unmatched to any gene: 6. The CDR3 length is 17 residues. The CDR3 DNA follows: TGCGCCAGCAGCCAGGGTAGGACTAGCGGGGTCTACAATGAGCAGTTCTTC. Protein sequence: CASSQGRTSGVYNEQFF.

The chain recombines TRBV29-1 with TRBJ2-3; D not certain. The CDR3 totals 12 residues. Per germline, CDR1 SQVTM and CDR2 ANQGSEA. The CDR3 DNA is TGCACCGCCTCCTTAAGCACAGATACGCAGTATTTT. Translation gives CTASLSTDTQYF.

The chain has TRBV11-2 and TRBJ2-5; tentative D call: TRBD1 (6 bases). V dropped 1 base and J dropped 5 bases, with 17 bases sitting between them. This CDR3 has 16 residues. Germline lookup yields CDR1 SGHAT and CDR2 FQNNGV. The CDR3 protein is CASSLGWEQGSETQYF. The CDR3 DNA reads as TGTGCCAGCAGCTTAGGGTGGGAACAGGGTTCCGAGACCCAGTACTTC.

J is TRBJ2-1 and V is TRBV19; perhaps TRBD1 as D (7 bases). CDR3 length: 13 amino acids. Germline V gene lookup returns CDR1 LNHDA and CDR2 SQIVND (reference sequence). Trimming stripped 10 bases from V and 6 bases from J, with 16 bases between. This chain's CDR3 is CATQGGGLNEQFF. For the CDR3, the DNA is TGTGCCACCCAGGGGGGCGGCCTCAATGAGCAGTTCTTC.

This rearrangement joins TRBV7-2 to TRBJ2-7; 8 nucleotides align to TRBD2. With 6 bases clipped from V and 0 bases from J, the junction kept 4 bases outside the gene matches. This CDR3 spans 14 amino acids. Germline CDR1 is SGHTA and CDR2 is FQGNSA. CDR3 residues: CASRLAEYSYEQYF. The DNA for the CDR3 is TGTGCCAGCAGACTAGCGGAGTACTCCTACGAGCAGTACTTC.

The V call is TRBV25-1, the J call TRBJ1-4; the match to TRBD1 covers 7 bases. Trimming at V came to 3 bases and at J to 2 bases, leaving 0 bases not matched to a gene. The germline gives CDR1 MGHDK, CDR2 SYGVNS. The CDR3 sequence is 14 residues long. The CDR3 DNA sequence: TGTGCCAGCAGTGAGGACAGGACTAATGAAAAACTGTTTTTT. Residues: CASSEDRTNEKLFF.

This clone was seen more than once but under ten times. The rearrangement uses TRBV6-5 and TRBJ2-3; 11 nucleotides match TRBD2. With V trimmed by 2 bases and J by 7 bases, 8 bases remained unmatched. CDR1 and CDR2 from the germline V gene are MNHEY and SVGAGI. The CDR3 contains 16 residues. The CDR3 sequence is CASSYPLAGGPNTQYF. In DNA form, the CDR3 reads TGTGCCAGCAGTTACCCTTTAGCGGGAGGGCCGAATACGCAGTATTTT.

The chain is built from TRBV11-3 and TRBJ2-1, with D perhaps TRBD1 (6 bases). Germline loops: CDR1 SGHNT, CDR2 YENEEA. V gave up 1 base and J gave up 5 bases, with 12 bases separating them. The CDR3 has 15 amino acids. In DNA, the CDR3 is TGTGCCAGCAGCTTAGGAACAGGGCAGAACAATGAGCAGTTCTTC. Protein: CASSLGTGQNNEQFF.

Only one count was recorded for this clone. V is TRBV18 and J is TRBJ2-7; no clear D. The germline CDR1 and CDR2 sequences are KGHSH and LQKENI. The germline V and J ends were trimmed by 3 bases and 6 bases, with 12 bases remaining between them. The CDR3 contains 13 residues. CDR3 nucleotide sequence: TGTGCCAGCTCACCCGACACGACCGGCGAGCAGTACTTC. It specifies CASSPDTTGEQYF.